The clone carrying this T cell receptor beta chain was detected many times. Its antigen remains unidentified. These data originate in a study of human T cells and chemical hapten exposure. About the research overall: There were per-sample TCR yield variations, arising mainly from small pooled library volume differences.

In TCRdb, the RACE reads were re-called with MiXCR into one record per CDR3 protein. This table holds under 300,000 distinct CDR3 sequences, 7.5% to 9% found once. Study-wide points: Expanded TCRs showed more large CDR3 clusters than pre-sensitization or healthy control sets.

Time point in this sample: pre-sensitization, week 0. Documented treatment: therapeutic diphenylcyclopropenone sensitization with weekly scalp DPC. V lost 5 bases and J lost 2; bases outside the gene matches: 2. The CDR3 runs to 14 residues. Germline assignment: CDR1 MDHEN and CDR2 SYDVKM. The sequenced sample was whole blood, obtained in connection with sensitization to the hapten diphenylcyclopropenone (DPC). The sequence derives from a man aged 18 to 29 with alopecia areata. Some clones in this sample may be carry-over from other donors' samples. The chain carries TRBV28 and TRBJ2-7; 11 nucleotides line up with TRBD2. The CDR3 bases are TGTGCCAGCAGTCTAGCGGGGGGCCCCTACGAGCAGTACTTC. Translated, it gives CASSLAGGPYEQYF.